Shown below are 26 T cell receptor beta chains from a single sample sequenced in a study of identical twins. TCRdb independently ran MiXCR on the 5' RACE reads; one entry per CDR3 protein. The repertoire includes hundreds of thousands of distinct CDR3 sequences, more than 6.5% of them detected once, and 1.9% sits in the top ten. This same sample was also taken into another study, of yellow fever vaccine responses in identical twins.

The sequenced material came from memory (CD45RO+) T cells sorted from blood. The receptors derive from a woman aged 18-29 years in good health.

This clonotype was seen many times. This chain joins TRBV6-1 and TRBJ2-1; 7 bases fit TRBD2. The ends lost 6 bases at V and 7 bases at J; junction bases unmatched: 6. Germline V gives CDR1 MNHNS, CDR2 SASEGT. This CDR3 has 13 amino acids. In DNA, the CDR3 is TGTGCCAGCAGGTCTGGGACTACAAATGAGCAGTTCTTC. The encoded protein is CASRSGTTNEQFF.

Many counts were recorded for this clonotype. The chain uses TRBV29-1 and TRBJ2-3; D gene ambiguous. The CDR3 covers 12 residues. V lost 4 bases to trimming and J lost 2 bases, with 7 bases between them. The germline gives CDR1 SQVTM, CDR2 ANQGSEA. The CDR3 region is CSVGHLTDTQYF. The CDR3 nucleotides are TGCAGCGTTGGACACCTCACAGATACGCAGTATTTT.

Many counts were recorded for this clonotype. The chain couples TRBV21-1 to TRBJ2-7; the table's D call of TRBD2 was not tested on the DNA. TRBV21-1 constitutes a pseudogene. CDR3 size: 16 residues. The DNA for the CDR3 is TGTGCCAGCGCACCCCCTTGGCGGGAGGGTCGCTACGAGCAGTACTTC. As protein: CASAPPWREGRYEQYF.

This clonotype showed up just a few times. The chain is built from TRBV2 and TRBJ2-3; 7 bases line up with TRBD2. V lost 2 bases to trimming and J lost 2 bases; unmatched junction nucleotides: 13. The CDR3 is 18 amino acids. Germline assignment: CDR1 SNHLY and CDR2 FYNNEI. In DNA form, the CDR3 reads TGTGCCAGCAGTGAATCTTGGGGGGGTCTAAAACCCACAGATACGCAGTATTTT. Protein: CASSESWGGLKPTDTQYF.

There are a few counts of this clonotype. The chain couples TRBV5-1 to TRBJ1-4; a possible D gene is TRBD1 (5 bases). The germline CDR1 and CDR2 sequences are SGHRS and YFSETQ. CDR3 length: 15 amino acids. V was clipped by 4 bases and J by 8 bases, with 18 bases between them. The CDR3 DNA reads TGCGCCAGCAGCGAGGCGGGGCAGGGTGGAGAAAAACTGTTTTTT. Protein: CASSEAGQGGEKLFF.

This clonotype was seen many times. In nucleotides, the CDR3 is TGTGCCAGCAGCCCATTGGGGGCCGGGGAGCTGTTTTTT. Amino acid sequence: CASSPLGAGELFF. The genes are TRBV7-2 and TRBJ2-2, with D possibly being TRBD1 or TRBD2 (5 bases each). Trimming left V 5 bases short and J 6 bases short, with 10 bases between. The CDR3 consists of 13 residues. Germline values: CDR1 SGHTA, CDR2 FQGNSA. Filled out from reference TRBV7-2 and TRBJ2-2, the complete variable domain reads GAGVSQSPSNKVTEKGKDVELRCDPISGHTALYWYRQSLGQGLEFLIYFQGNSAPDKSGLPSDRFSAERTGGSVSTLTIQRTQQEDSAVYLCASSPLGAGELFFGEGSRLTVL.

The chain has TRBV5-1 and TRBJ2-1, with TRBD2 matching over 9 bases. The trim removed 3 bases at V and 7 bases at J, leaving 14 bases unmatched. CDR1 and CDR2 from the germline V gene are SGHRS and YFSETQ. CDR3 length: 17 residues. The CDR3 DNA is TGCGCCAGCAGCTCCCACCAGGGTGCGGGGGGGCAGAATGAGCAGTTCTTC. It encodes CASSSHQGAGGQNEQFF.

Comments on this clonotype: A much larger clone is a single base away; this may be a read error. The V and J genes are TRBV20-1 and TRBJ2-2; D gene uncertain. From germline, CDR1 is DFQATT and CDR2 SNEGSKA (reference sequence). V was pared by 0 bases and J by 5 bases, with 7 bases between. The CDR3 runs 13 residues. The CDR3 DNA sequence: TGCAGTGCTAGAGAGAACAGTACCGGGGAGCTGTTTTTT. It is translated as CSARENSTGELFF.

In this sample, this clonotype turned up many times. The chain links TRBV5-1 to TRBJ1-5; D is undetermined. The germline V and J ends were trimmed by 0 bases and 4 bases, with 5 bases remaining between them. The CDR3 contains 13 residues. From germline, CDR1 is SGHRS and CDR2 YFSETQ. The CDR3 DNA is TGCGCCAGCAGCTTGGAGGTGAATCAGCCCCAGCATTTT. Translation gives CASSLEVNQPQHF.

This clonotype appeared a few times. The chain recombines TRBV2 with TRBJ2-5; D might be TRBD2 (5 bases). The germline V gene has CDR1 SNHLY and CDR2 FYNNEI. V was cut by 1 base and J by 3 bases, with 27 bases left in between. The CDR3 sequence is 20 residues long. The DNA of the CDR3 is TGTGCCAGCAGTGAAGATGGGGAAGTAGGGCCGCTCGGGGTTAAAGAGACCCAGTACTTC. Protein: CASSEDGEVGPLGVKETQYF. Full variable domain (outside the CDR3, taken from reference TRBV2 and TRBJ2-5): EPEVTQTPSHQVTQMGQEVILRCVPISNHLYFYWYRQILGQKVEFLVSFYNNEISEKSEIFDDQFSVERPDGSNFTLKIRSTKLEDSAMYFCASSEDGEVGPLGVKETQYFGPGTRLLVL.

This clonotype was observed a handful of times. The V and J genes are TRBV12-5 and TRBJ2-1, with a possible D match to TRBD1 (6 bases). This CDR3 is 13 amino acids long. V was cut by 5 bases and J by 5 bases, with 10 bases left in between. CDR1 and CDR2 from the germline V gene are LGHNT and FRNRAP. The CDR3 nucleotides read TGTGCTAGTGGTAGTCCAGGGGACAATGAGCAGTTCTTC. Its translation: CASGSPGDNEQFF. The whole variable domain, filled in from reference TRBV12-5 and TRBJ2-1, reads DARVTQTPRHKVTEMGQEVTMRCQPILGHNTVFWYRQTMMQGLELLAYFRNRAPLDDSGMPKDRFSAEMPDATLATLKIQPSEPRDSAVYFCASGSPGDNEQFFGPGTRLTVL.

This clonotype was recorded at least ten times. The rearrangement links TRBV7-2 to TRBJ2-7; D gene ambiguous. Germline values: CDR1 SGHTA, CDR2 FQGNSA. The CDR3 consists of 12 residues. Trimming removed 1 base at V and 2 bases at J, with 3 bases between. CDR3 residues: CASSLGAYEQYF. DNA for the CDR3: TGTGCCAGCAGCTTAGGAGCCTACGAGCAGTACTTC.

CDR3 DNA: TGTGCCAGCAGCCGACGGGGTGGCGGACCTACAGATACGCAGTATTTT. Residues: CASSRRGGGPTDTQYF. V and J are TRBV3-1 and TRBJ2-3; the D gene is possibly TRBD2 (5 bases). V was clipped by 4 bases and J by 3 bases, with 17 bases between them. The CDR3 runs 16 residues. Germline-derived CDR1 and CDR2 are LGHDT and YNNKEL (reference sequence).

This clonotype was picked up a small number of times. The V and J genes are TRBV20-1 and TRBJ1-6, with D possibly matching TRBD1 (6 bases). The CDR3 has 14 amino acids. The germline CDR1 and CDR2 sequences are DFQATT and SNEGSKA (reference sequence). V lost 3 bases and J lost 10, with 16 bases in between. The CDR3 DNA reads TGCAGTGCTAGTCTTCAGGGGTCTAACTCACCCCTCCACTTT. It is translated as CSASLQGSNSPLHF.

This clonotype was counted many times. V is TRBV7-9 and J is TRBJ2-6, with a possible D match to TRBD2 (6 bases). V lost 5 bases and J 1 base, leaving 6 bases between the germline ends. CDR3 length equals 14 residues. The germline CDR1 and CDR2 sequences are SEHNR and FQNEAQ (reference sequence). DNA of the CDR3: TGTGCCAGCAGCGGGGGGTCTGGGGCCAACGTCCTGACTTTC. This gives the protein CASSGGSGANVLTF. The full variable domain, with the rest looked up from reference TRBV7-9 and TRBJ2-6, is DTGVSQNPRHKITKRGQNVTFRCDPISEHNRLYWYRQTLGQGPEFLTYFQNEAQLEKSRLLSDRFSAERPKGSFSTLEIQRTEQGDSAMYLCASSGGSGANVLTFGAGSRLTVL.

This clonotype occurred many times. The rearrangement links TRBV5-1 to TRBJ1-1; D not certain. The length of the CDR3 is 10 residues. The V gene's germline CDR1 is SGHRS and CDR2 YFSETQ. V was pared by 0 bases and J by 8 bases, with 2 bases between. The chain's CDR3 is CASSLAEAFF. CDR3 nucleotides: TGCGCCAGCAGCTTGGCCGAAGCTTTCTTT. Variable domain in full (rest from reference TRBV5-1 and TRBJ1-1): KAGVTQTPRYLIKTRGQQVTLSCSPISGHRSVSWYQQTPGQGLQFLFEYFSETQRNKGNFPGRFSGRQFSNSRSEMNVSTLELGDSALYLCASSLAEAFFGQGTRLTVV.

Many counts were recorded for this clonotype. One end of the junction fails to match germline, which may point to a read error. The rearrangement joins TRBV12-3 or TRBV12-4 to TRBJ1-1, with a tentative D call TRBD1 (5 bases). CDR3 size: 13 residues. This CDR3 is CASTPRQNAEAFF. The CDR3 nucleotides are TGTGCCAGCACCCCACGACAGAACGCTGAAGCTTTCTTT.

There are many counts of this clonotype. This chain connects TRBV9 to TRBJ2-3; D gene unclear. CDR3 length: 12 amino acids. CDR1 SGDLS and CDR2 YYNGEE come from the germline V gene. Trimming shortened V by 5 bases and J by 3 bases, and 7 bases separated the two germline ends. In DNA, the CDR3 is TGTGCCAGCAGGGGGAATACAGATACGCAGTATTTT. Translation gives CASRGNTDTQYF.

This clonotype was seen repeatedly, ten times or more. The chain uses TRBV5-6 and TRBJ2-5; 8 bases match TRBD1. V dropped 4 bases and J dropped 5; count of bases not matched to a gene: 10. In germline, CDR1 is SGHDT, CDR2 YYEEEE. This CDR3 region has 15 residues. CDR3 bases: TGTGCCAGCAGCCCTACAGCAGGGGGCTACGAGACCCAGTACTTC. Its protein is CASSPTAGGYETQYF.

V and J are TRBV7-3 and TRBJ2-2; 8 positions agree with TRBD2. Looked up from germline, CDR1 is SGHTA and CDR2 is FQGTGA. After removal of 4 bases from V and 0 bases from J, the junction contained 4 bases not matched to a gene. There are 16 residues in the CDR3. This CDR3 is CASSSRGGANTGELFF. The CDR3 coding sequence is TGTGCCAGCAGCTCCCGGGGGGGCGCGAACACCGGGGAGCTGTTTTTT. The variable domain in full, completed from reference TRBV7-3 and TRBJ2-2, reads GAGVSQTPSNKVTEKGKYVELRCDPISGHTALYWYRQSLGQGPEFLIYFQGTGAADDSGLPNDRFFAVRPEGSVSTLKIQRTERGDSAVYLCASSSRGGANTGELFFGEGSRLTVL.

This clonotype has a count of ten or more. The genes are TRBV28 and TRBJ2-5; D possibly corresponds to TRBD1 (6 bases). The CDR3 sequence is 14 residues long. With 1 base removed from V and 3 bases from J, the gap between germline ends came to 9 bases. Per germline, CDR1 MDHEN and CDR2 SYDVKM. The CDR3 nucleotides are TGTGCCAGCAGTTTATACCCAGGGGAAGAGACCCAGTACTTC. The encoded protein is CASSLYPGEETQYF.

The V call is TRBV9, the J call TRBJ2-1; D is ambiguous. CDR1 and CDR2 (germline): SGDLS, YYNGEE. This CDR3 has 12 amino acids. The ends were cut back, 3 bases at V and 9 bases at J, with 10 bases in the middle. In DNA, the CDR3 is TGTGCCAGCAGCGGACTTGCGATTGAGCAGTTCTTC. Encoded protein: CASSGLAIEQFF.

The chain couples TRBV20-1 to TRBJ2-2; the D is unclear. Germline V CDR1 and CDR2: DFQATT, SNEGSKA (reference sequence). The CDR3 consists of 13 residues. The V end lost 8 bases, the J end lost 4 bases, and 14 bases lay between the germline ends. The CDR3 DNA follows: TGCAGTTTGTTTGTGGATGGCACCGGGGAGCTGTTTTTT. Translating gives CSLFVDGTGELFF.

This clonotype was detected only a few times. This sequence joins TRBV5-4 and TRBJ2-3; 9 bases fit TRBD2. The CDR3 is 15 residues long. Germline CDR1 is SGHNT and CDR2 is YYREEE (reference sequence). V was pared by 5 bases and J by 0 bases, with 4 bases of the junction left unmatched. The CDR3 bases are TGTGCCAGCAGGAAGACTAGCGGCAGCACAGATACGCAGTATTTT. Translating it yields CASRKTSGSTDTQYF. The full variable domain, rest sourced from reference TRBV5-4 and TRBJ2-3, is ETGVTQSPTHLIKTRGQQVTLRCSSQSGHNTVSWYQQALGQGPQFIFQYYREEENGRGNFPPRFSGLQFPNYSSELNVNALELDDSALYLCASRKTSGSTDTQYFGPGTRLTVL.

This clonotype occurred many times. The CDR3 DNA reads as TGTGCCAGCTCACCCCCCGGGACAGGGAACACCGGGGAGCTGTTTTTT. Its protein product is CASSPPGTGNTGELFF. The chain couples TRBV18 to TRBJ2-2; TRBD1 agrees at 8 bases. The germline gives CDR1 KGHSH, CDR2 LQKENI. V was clipped by 3 bases and J by 1 base; unmatched bases: 4. CDR3 length: 16 amino acids.

This clonotype was picked up a small number of times. This chain joins TRBV3-1 and TRBJ1-1, with D unclear. Trimming cost V 4 bases and J 1 base, with 10 bases left between them. Looked up from germline, CDR1 is LGHDT and CDR2 is YNNKEL (reference sequence). CDR3 length: 14 residues. The CDR3: CASSPPQRNTEAFF. CDR3 in DNA: TGTGCCAGCAGCCCACCACAGAGGAACACTGAAGCTTTCTTT.